These 5 T cell receptor beta chains originate from one sample sequenced in a study of memory CD4+ T cells and cytomegalovirus serostatus. Profiling relied on immunoSEQ multiplex PCR, and the TCRdb table lists in-frame clones only, not all of them. The sample holds some 44,000 clones, about three quarters seen once. Single viable CD3+CD4+CD8-CD45RO+ cells were sorted as the memory CD4+ T cells. Specimen: memory CD4+ T cells from blood. Receptors were obtained from an adult in good health and CMV-seronegative.

The chain uses TRBV19 and TRBJ1-2; D remains unclear. The V end was cut by 5 bases, the J end by 3 bases, with 4 bases between. Germline CDR1 and CDR2: LNHDA and SQIVND (reference sequence). The length of the CDR3 is 11 residues. This chain's CDR3 is CASSGHYGYTF. CDR3 nucleotide sequence: TGTGCCAGTAGTGGTCACTATGGCTACACCTTC.

The J gene is TRBJ2-5, the V gene TRBV28; TRBD1 is a possible D gene (6 bases). Germline CDR1 MDHEN, CDR2 SYDVKM. CDR3 size: 15 residues. V lost 5 bases and J 0 bases, leaving 13 bases between the germline ends. CDR3 amino acids: CASSARTGYQETQYF. The DNA of the CDR3 is TGTGCCAGCAGTGCCAGAACAGGGTACCAAGAGACCCAGTACTTC. The full variable domain, its missing parts supplied by reference TRBV28 and TRBJ2-5, is DVKVTQSSRYLVKRTGEKVFLECVQDMDHENMFWYRQDPGLGLRLIYFSYDVKMKEKGDIPEGYSVSREKKERFSLILESASTNQTSMYLCASSARTGYQETQYFGPGTRLLVL.

The chain couples TRBV15 to TRBJ1-4; 7 bases match TRBD1. The CDR3 totals 12 residues. V was clipped by 5 bases and J by 10 bases; unmatched bases: 4. Germline V lookup: CDR1 LNHNV, CDR2 YYDKDF (reference sequence). The CDR3 loop is CATSARTGKLFF. The CDR3 bases are TGTGCCACCAGCGCCCGGACAGGAAAACTGTTTTTT. The variable domain in full, completed from reference TRBV15 and TRBJ1-4, reads DAMVIQNPRYQVTQFGKPVTLSCSQTLNHNVMYWYQQKSSQAPKLLFHYYDKDFNNEADTPDNFQSRRPNTSFCFLDIRSPGLGDTAMYLCATSARTGKLFFGSGTQLSVL.

This chain connects TRBV5-1 to TRBJ2-3; TRBD2 is a possible D gene (6 bases). Trimming left V 0 bases short and J 0 bases short, with 11 bases between. The CDR3 has 16 amino acids. Per germline, CDR1 SGHRS and CDR2 YFSETQ. In nucleotides, the CDR3 is TGCGCCAGCAGCTTGGCCGGACTAACCAGCACAGATACGCAGTATTTT. Its protein product is CASSLAGLTSTDTQYF.

The V and J genes are TRBV18 and TRBJ2-2; 7 nucleotides align to TRBD1. Trimming cost V 8 bases and J 4 bases; bases outside gene matches: 4. Germline loops: CDR1 KGHSH, CDR2 LQKENI. The CDR3 is 13 amino acids. The CDR3 nucleotides are TGTGCCAGCCATACAGGGGTCACCGGGGAGCTGTTTTTT. Its protein is CASHTGVTGELFF.